This T cell receptor (beta chain) was recorded in a study of CD8 T cells in Susac syndrome. Study-wide findings and caveats: Acknowledgment was made by the study that its TCR sequencing and HLA analysis involved a relatively small number of individuals.

On this clonotype itself: Its antigen is as yet unknown.

Reverse transcription of 0.5 to 1 ug RNA was performed with random hexamers. The immunoSEQ assay covered 54 Vbeta and 13 Jbeta segments for CDR3. TCRdb ran MiXCR on the immunoSEQ multiplex PCR reads and lists one entry per CDR3 protein. The sample shows more than 95,000 distinct CDR3 sequences, around 94% of them seen only once. The sequenced sample was CD8+ T cells from PBMCs. The clonotype comes from a human donor with Susac syndrome.

The CDR3 DNA follows: TGTGCCAGCAGTTCCAGAGGGGTGGATGGCTACACCTTC. Translating it yields CASSSRGVDGYTF. V and J are TRBV12-3 or TRBV12-4 and TRBJ1-2, with D perhaps TRBD1 (5 bases). Trimming stripped 4 bases from V and 6 bases from J, with 12 bases between. This CDR3 has 13 amino acids.